This T cell receptor (beta chain) is drawn from a study of blood T cell repertoires in COVID-19. For the study at large: Some COVID-19 samples were acute and others convalescent; all came from the United States, Italy and Spain. PBMCs, B-cell-depleted T cells, or T cells were the source of the cDNA or gDNA that made up the material.

In the original analysis: Amplification from reference gene primers served as the basis for estimated nucleated cell counts. Some clones are missing from TCRdb's copy, which holds only in-frame ones; the method was immunoSEQ multiplex PCR. That table gives V, J and clone size, and the DNA gave D and trimming. Of about 230,000 clones in the sample, roughly 83% were seen once. This CDR3 is 14 amino acids long. The V and J ends lost 3 bases and 5 bases respectively, with 16 bases between them. Germline assignment: CDR1 DFQATT and CDR2 SNEGSKA (reference sequence). This clonotype originated in a woman aged 45-59 years with acute or convalescent COVID-19. Sequencing used peripheral blood. The chain has TRBV20-1 and TRBJ2-5; maybe TRBD2 (6 bases). CDR3 sequence: CSASGGLATETQYF. The CDR3 nucleotides are TGCAGTGCTAGTGGCGGTCTAGCGACTGAGACCCAGTACTTC.